Sequencing of this TCR beta chain was carried out in a study of blood T cell repertoires in COVID-19. At the level of the study: COVID-19 samples from acute and convalescent phases originated in the United States, Italy and Spain.

Profiled with immunoSEQ multiplex PCR; TCRdb holds only in-frame clones, not every one. The sample consists of some 11,000 clones, roughly 80% of them appearing once. There are 13 residues in the CDR3. Germline CDR1 is LNHDA and CDR2 is SQIVND (reference sequence). V lost 8 bases and J 6 bases, leaving 15 bases between the germline ends. The sequencing sample was made of peripheral blood. The chain carries TRBV19 and TRBJ2-3; TRBD2 is a possible D gene (6 bases). This TCR came from a man between 65 and 85 years old with active COVID-19. The DNA for the CDR3 is TGTGCCAGTTCTTCCGGAGGGTGGGATACGCAGTATTTT. Translating gives CASSSGGWDTQYF.